The following is a TCR beta chain sequence with its context. Its antigen is undetermined. This entry comes from a study of vaccination and CD4 T cells after COVID-19. The CDR3 runs to 17 residues. V shed 2 bases, J shed 3 bases, and the junction held 12 bases outside the gene matches. Germline CDR1 reads KGHSH; CDR2 reads LQKENI. The treatment was: approximately nine-day PBMC culture with coronavirus spike peptide pools or control peptides (ViraFEST assay). The Oncomine TCR Beta short-read assay sequenced DNA from cultured CD4+ T cells. One entry per CDR3 protein results from TCRdb running MiXCR on the PCR reads. The table records 12,000 to 15,000 distinct CDR3 sequences, around 70% of them present only once.

The chain joins TRBV18 to TRBJ2-5, with TRBD2 matching over 7 bases. The sequenced material came from CD4+ T cells from blood, cultured in vitro. The TCR originated in a human donor who had recovered from COVID-19. CDR3 region: CASSPNPAGVSKETQYF. The CDR3 DNA follows: TGTGCCAGCTCACCAAACCCCGCGGGAGTGTCAAAAGAGACCCAGTACTTC.